This TCR beta chain is from a study of siplizumab effects on memory and regulatory T cells. Here immunoSEQ multiplex PCR was the method, and the copy in TCRdb shows in-frame clones only, minus some. The data contain some 100,000 clones, 80% to 95% of them singletons. The germline V gene has CDR1 SGHDN and CDR2 FVKESK. Trimming stripped 1 base from V and 10 bases from J, with 5 bases between. There are 11 residues in the CDR3. A remark on this clone: The antigen remains unidentified.

Study results and caveats: Controls had 26.9% Treg-derived mappable alloreactive CD4+ clones on average, versus approximately 69% with siplizumab.

The source material was CD8+ T cells sorted from blood. This TCR derives from a human donor in good health. The rearrangement joins TRBV14 to TRBJ2-1, with D perhaps being TRBD1 or TRBD2 (5 bases each). The CDR3 here is CASSQGGEQFF. CDR3 sequence (DNA): TGTGCCAGCAGCCAAGGGGGGGAGCAGTTCTTC.